This TCR beta chain derives from a study of human T cells and chemical hapten exposure. The CDR3 has 15 residues. Trimming left V 4 bases short and J 1 base short, with 13 bases between. Germline values: CDR1 MNHNY, CDR2 SVGAGI (reference sequence). TCRdb itself ran the RACE reads through MiXCR, one entry per CDR3 protein. The table shows approximately 87,000 distinct CDR3 sequences, with about an eighth occurring only once. Time point noted: patch test 2, 6 weeks after DPC sensitization. Treatment here: therapeutic diphenylcyclopropenone sensitization with weekly scalp DPC. The receptor comes from a woman between 35 and 50 years old with alopecia areata. Some clones in this sample may be carry-over from other donors' samples. The chain carries TRBV6-6 and TRBJ2-5, with D perhaps TRBD1 (5 bases). The material sequenced was whole blood, taken in connection with sensitization to the hapten diphenylcyclopropenone (DPC). CDR3: CASSSDSFLQETQYF. CDR3 nucleotides: TGTGCCAGCAGTTCAGACAGTTTCCTCCAAGAGACCCAGTACTTC.